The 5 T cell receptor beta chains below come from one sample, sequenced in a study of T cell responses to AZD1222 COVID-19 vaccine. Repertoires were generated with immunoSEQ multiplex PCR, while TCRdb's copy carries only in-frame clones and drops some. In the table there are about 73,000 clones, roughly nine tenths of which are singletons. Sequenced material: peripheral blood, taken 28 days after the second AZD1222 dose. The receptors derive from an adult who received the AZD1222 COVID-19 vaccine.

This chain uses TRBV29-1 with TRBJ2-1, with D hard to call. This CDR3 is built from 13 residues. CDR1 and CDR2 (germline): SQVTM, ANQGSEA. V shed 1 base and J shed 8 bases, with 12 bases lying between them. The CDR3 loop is CSVEGAWTDEQFF. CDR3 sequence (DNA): TGCAGCGTTGAAGGGGCTTGGACGGATGAGCAGTTCTTC.

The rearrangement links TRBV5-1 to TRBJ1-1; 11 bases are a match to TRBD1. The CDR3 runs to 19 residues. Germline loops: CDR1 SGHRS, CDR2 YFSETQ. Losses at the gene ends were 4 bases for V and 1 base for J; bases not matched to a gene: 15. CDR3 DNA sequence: TGCGCCAGCAGCCTCACACCCCGGACAGGGGGCGTAGGGAACACTGAAGCTTTCTTT. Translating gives CASSLTPRTGGVGNTEAFF.

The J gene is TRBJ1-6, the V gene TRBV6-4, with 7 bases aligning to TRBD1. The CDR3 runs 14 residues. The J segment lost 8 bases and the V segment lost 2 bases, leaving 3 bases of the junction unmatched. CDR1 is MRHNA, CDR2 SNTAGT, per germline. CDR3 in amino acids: CASSDRGPDSPLHF. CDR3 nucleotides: TGTGCCAGCAGTGACAGGGGGCCGGATTCACCCCTCCACTTT.

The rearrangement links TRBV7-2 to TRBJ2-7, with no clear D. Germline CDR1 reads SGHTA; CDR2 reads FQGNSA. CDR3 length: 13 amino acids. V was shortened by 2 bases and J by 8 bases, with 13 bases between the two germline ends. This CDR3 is CASSLQDRLQQYF. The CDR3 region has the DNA TGTGCCAGCAGCTTACAGGACCGTCTCCAGCAGTACTTC.

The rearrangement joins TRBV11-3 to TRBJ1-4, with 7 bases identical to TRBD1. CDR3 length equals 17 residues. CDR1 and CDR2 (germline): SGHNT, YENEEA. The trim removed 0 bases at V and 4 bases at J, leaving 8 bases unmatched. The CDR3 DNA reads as TGTGCCAGCAGCTTAGATCGACAGGGAATTGGTAATGAAAAACTGTTTTTT. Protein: CASSLDRQGIGNEKLFF.